This T cell receptor (beta chain) came from a study of blood T cell repertoires in COVID-19. TCRdb keeps only in-frame clones here, not all; method: immunoSEQ multiplex PCR. The profile shows 350,000 to 400,000 clones, nearly 90% of them singletons. CDR3 length equals 13 residues. Trimming removed 0 bases from V and 5 bases from J, with 5 bases in between. Germline CDR1 is SGHAT and CDR2 is FQNNGV. Sequencing input: PBMCs or T cells enriched from blood (not recorded which). The V call is TRBV11-2, the J call TRBJ1-3; D is unclear. This receptor was obtained from a woman aged 25-40 years who had recovered from COVID-19. CDR3 region: CASSLDSRNTIYF. The CDR3 DNA sequence: TGTGCCAGCAGCTTAGACAGTCGAAACACCATATATTTT.